What follows is one TCR beta chain and its context. This sample stems from a study of blood T cell repertoires in COVID-19. Study overall: Whether acute or convalescent, the COVID-19 samples came from the United States, Italy and Spain. T cells, B-cell-depleted T cells, or PBMCs provided the cDNA or gDNA that served as material.

Under the authors' procedure: Amplification with reference gene primers provided the estimates of nucleated cell counts. Generated by immunoSEQ multiplex PCR, the TCRdb table keeps only in-frame clones and is missing some. Clone size and V and J calls were adopted from that table, with D and trimming inferred from the DNA. Of about 140,000 clones detected, approximately 80% appear once; the ten largest clones hold roughly 1.6%. This sequence was found in a human donor in a cohort sampled during active COVID-19. Sample: peripheral blood.

Here the CDR3 reads CASSAGDREYNEQFF. For the CDR3, the DNA is TGTGCCAGCAGCGCAGGGGACAGGGAATACAATGAGCAGTTCTTC. The chain has TRBV9 and TRBJ2-1; 9 nucleotides agree with TRBD1. Unmatched junction bases numbered 5, after V lost 3 bases and J lost 4 bases. CDR3 size: 15 residues. Germline assignment: CDR1 SGDLS and CDR2 YYNGEE.